This TCR beta chain is from a study of T cell repertoires in cytomegalovirus infection. Study summary: Matching HLA type, along with CMV infection, was indicated by public TCR beta signatures.

TCRdb fed the reads into MiXCR, producing one record per CDR3 protein. The sample includes some 500,000 distinct CDR3 sequences, almost 40% of them seen just once. The study's findings and limits: In two of eight donors, the top clonotype was HLA-C-restricted CMV-specific.

To note about this clonotype: The antigen is not known.

Germline V gene lookup returns CDR1 SQVTM and CDR2 ANQGSEA. This CDR3 spans 13 amino acids. Germline trimming cut 6 bases from V and 6 bases from J; bases unmatched to any gene: 9. V gene TRBV29-1 combines with J gene TRBJ1-2, with 8 bases matching TRBD1. The receptor was isolated from a human donor in good health (CMV status not recorded). Some clones in this sample may be carry-over from other donors' samples. Sequencing used cultured PBMCs, obtained from culture after CMV antigen stimulation. CDR3 sequence (DNA): TGCAGCGTGCTGGACAGGGCTCATAATGGCTACACCTTC. Translation gives CSVLDRAHNGYTF. Full variable domain (missing parts from reference TRBV29-1 and TRBJ1-2): SAVISQKPSRDICQRGTSLTIQCQVDSQVTMMFWYRQQPGQSLTLIATANQGSEATYESGFVIDKFPISRPNLTFSTLTVSNMSPEDSSIYLCSVLDRAHNGYTFGSGTRLTVV.